This T cell receptor beta chain was obtained from a study of Ad26.COV2.S vaccination and SARS-CoV-2 variants. This CDR3 spans 18 amino acids. Trimming took 3 bases from V and 3 from J; bases not matched to a gene: 12. CDR1 is MGHRA, CDR2 YSYEKL, per germline. The sample's treatment: about 20 received Ad26.COV2.S at low or high dose, single or two shots; several received placebo; per-sample allocation not given. Collection of samples fell on day 63 after the first vaccine or placebo injection. Repertoires were generated with immunoSEQ multiplex PCR, while TCRdb's copy carries only in-frame clones and drops some. The table lists a few hundred thousand clones, around nine tenths of them singletons.

The material sequenced was peripheral blood, taken in a trial of Ad26.COV2.S vaccine versus placebo. This TCR was recovered from a person aged 18 to 59 who received the Ad26.COV2.S COVID-19 vaccine or a placebo. The gene calls are TRBV4-1 and TRBJ2-7, with 12 bases matching TRBD1. Here the CDR3 reads CASSQAGTGGAASYEQYF. The CDR3 DNA is TGCGCCAGCAGCCAGGCCGGGACAGGGGGCGCCGCTAGCTACGAGCAGTACTTC.